The 14 T cell receptor beta chains listed next were all sequenced from one sample in a study of cytomegalovirus exposure and HLA in healthy donors. PCR employed 60 Vbeta and 13 Jbeta primers. TCRdb's copy holds only in-frame clones and misses some; the assay was immunoSEQ multiplex PCR. The table has some 98,000 clones, roughly four fifths seen once. The source material was PBMCs. These receptors all come from a human donor in good health.

This chain joins TRBV6-5 and TRBJ1-5; 7 bases line up with TRBD1. The V segment lost 4 bases and the J segment 5 bases; nucleotides outside the gene matches: 11. CDR1 is MNHEY, CDR2 SVGAGI, per germline. CDR3 length: 16 amino acids. This CDR3 is CASSSIDRVGHQPQHF. CDR3 coding DNA: TGTGCCAGCAGTTCGATCGACAGGGTGGGACATCAGCCCCAGCATTTT.

The chain uses TRBV5-6 and TRBJ2-5; 8 bases are shared with TRBD2. Trimming cost V 0 bases and J 4 bases; bases outside gene matches: 11. This CDR3 is built from 17 residues. From germline, CDR1 is SGHDT and CDR2 YYEEEE. The DNA for the CDR3 is TGTGCCAGCAGCTTGGCGCCGGGACTAGATTCGGGAGAGACCCAGTACTTC. Protein product: CASSLAPGLDSGETQYF.

This clone was recorded only once. The chain recombines TRBV7-9 with TRBJ1-5; unclear D gene. V was clipped by 8 bases and J by 4 bases, with 9 bases between them. The CDR3 is made up of 12 amino acids. Per the germline V gene, CDR1 is SEHNR and CDR2 is FQNEAQ (reference sequence). This CDR3 reads CASANPNQPQHF. In nucleotides, the CDR3 is TGTGCCAGCGCGAACCCAAATCAGCCCCAGCATTTT.

The chain uses TRBV7-2 and TRBJ2-1; 8 bases align to TRBD2. The trim removed 3 bases at V and 7 bases at J, leaving 5 bases unmatched. This CDR3 is built from 14 residues. The germline V gene encodes CDR1 SGHTA and CDR2 FQGNSA. The CDR3: CASSFGGGSNEQFF. The CDR3, as DNA: TGTGCCAGCAGCTTCGGCGGGGGGAGTAATGAGCAGTTCTTC.

This sequence joins TRBV9 and TRBJ1-2, with D possibly TRBD1 on 5 matching bases. V was trimmed by 2 bases and J by 8 bases, leaving 13 bases between them. This CDR3 has 13 amino acids. Germline V gene sequence: CDR1 SGDLS, CDR2 YYNGEE. This CDR3 reads CASSVGVREGYTF. DNA of the CDR3: TGTGCCAGCAGCGTGGGGGTTCGGGAGGGCTACACCTTC.

This chain joins TRBV27 and TRBJ2-3; 11 bases match TRBD2. Losses at the gene ends were 1 base for V and 1 base for J; bases not matched to a gene: 10. Per the germline V gene, CDR1 is MNHEY and CDR2 is SMNVEV (reference sequence). This CDR3 region has 19 residues. Here the CDR3 DNA reads TGTGCCAGCAGTTTATTCTCGCTAGCGGGAGGTTTGGGCACAGATACGCAGTATTTT. It codes for CASSLFSLAGGLGTDTQYF.

This rearrangement joins TRBV7-2 to TRBJ2-7; 8 bases line up with TRBD2. There are 16 residues in the CDR3. With V trimmed by 5 bases and J by 1 base, 10 bases remained unmatched. Looked up from germline, CDR1 is SGHTA and CDR2 is FQGNSA. The CDR3 DNA reads TGTGCCAGCAGCGTGCGCGGGGGGCCTTCGTCCTACGAGCAGTACTTC. Its translation: CASSVRGGPSSYEQYF.

The chain links TRBV18 to TRBJ1-6, with D unclear. The V end lost 4 bases, the J end lost 0 bases, and 7 bases lay between the germline ends. This CDR3 comprises 15 residues. CDR1 is KGHSH and CDR2 is LQKENI in the germline V gene. The CDR3 DNA is TGTGCCAGCTCACGGGAGAGCTCCTATAATTCACCCCTCCACTTT. This sequence encodes CASSRESSYNSPLHF.

This rearrangement joins TRBV28 to TRBJ1-1; D possibly corresponds to TRBD1 (5 bases). This CDR3 has 15 residues. In germline, CDR1 is MDHEN, CDR2 SYDVKM. Trimming took 3 bases from V and 4 from J, leaving 15 bases between them. The CDR3 nucleotides are TGTGCCAGCAGTTTGGCAGGCAGGGTGGGCACTGAAGCTTTCTTT. It specifies CASSLAGRVGTEAFF.

This clone was recorded a few times. The chain carries TRBV4-1 and TRBJ2-7; D unresolved. With 1 base removed from V and 6 bases from J, the gap between germline ends came to 10 bases. Looked up from germline, CDR1 is MGHRA and CDR2 is YSYEKL. The CDR3 totals 13 residues. In DNA, the CDR3 is TGCGCCAGCAGCCAAGTCCCCGCCGGCGAGCAGTACTTC. Its translation: CASSQVPAGEQYF.

This clone has only one observation. The chain has TRBV28 and TRBJ2-6, with 7 bases that match TRBD1. Germline trimming cut 5 bases from V and 0 bases from J; bases unmatched to any gene: 13. The CDR3 is made up of 19 amino acids. The V gene's germline CDR1 is MDHEN and CDR2 SYDVKM. DNA for the CDR3: TGTGCCAGCAGTGAACCCCCGGGACAGTCAAGCTCTGGGGCCAACGTCCTGACTTTC. This encodes CASSEPPGQSSSGANVLTF.

The CDR3 here is CSVRQGAGEQYF. The CDR3, as DNA: TGCAGCGTCAGACAGGGGGCGGGGGAGCAGTACTTC. The chain links TRBV29-1 to TRBJ2-7; TRBD1 matches 10 bases. The germline CDR1 and CDR2 sequences are SQVTM and ANQGSEA. V lost 6 bases, J lost 7 bases, and 6 bases stayed unmatched. The CDR3 has 12 amino acids.

The chain carries TRBV7-9 and TRBJ2-7; possible D gene TRBD1, 5 bases. Germline CDR1 and CDR2: SEHNR and FQNEAQ (reference sequence). The CDR3 has 13 residues. Between the trimmed V and J ends, which lost 5 bases and 2 bases, there was a span of 10 bases. In nucleotides, the CDR3 is TGTGCCAGCAGCCCAGACAGCGCCTACGAGCAGTACTTC. Its protein product is CASSPDSAYEQYF.

The chain couples TRBV20-1 to TRBJ1-3, with a weak D call TRBD1 (5 bases). Germline V CDR1 and CDR2: DFQATT, SNEGSKA (reference sequence). Trimming shortened V by 4 bases and J by 6 bases, and 7 bases separated the two germline ends. The CDR3 has 11 residues. This CDR3 is CSAKGKNTIYF. The DNA for the CDR3 is TGCAGTGCTAAGGGGAAAAACACCATATATTTT.